These 26 T cell receptor beta chains were sequenced from one sample in a study of blood T cell repertoires in COVID-19. Generated by immunoSEQ multiplex PCR, the TCRdb table keeps only in-frame clones and is missing some. The sample carries approximately 240,000 clones, roughly 80% recorded once. Sequencing was done on a sample of peripheral blood. All receptors derive from an elderly woman with active or convalescent COVID-19.

The gene calls are TRBV15 and TRBJ2-2, with 8 bases that match TRBD2. Trimming cost V 4 bases and J 0 bases; bases outside gene matches: 4. The CDR3 runs to 16 residues. CDR1 LNHNV and CDR2 YYDKDF come from the germline V gene (reference sequence). CDR3 sequence (DNA): TGTGCCACCAGCACCTTAGCGGGGACGAACACCGGGGAGCTGTTTTTT. The encoded protein is CATSTLAGTNTGELFF.

The chain is built from TRBV6-5 and TRBJ1-2; 8 bases line up with TRBD1. The germline V gene encodes CDR1 MNHEY and CDR2 SVGAGI. This CDR3 region has 16 residues. V lost 4 bases to trimming and J lost 3 bases; unmatched junction nucleotides: 10. The CDR3 coding sequence is TGTGCCAGCAGTTCATTCCGGACAGGGCGGGACTATGGCTACACCTTC. It encodes CASSSFRTGRDYGYTF.

The rearrangement links TRBV4-2 to TRBJ1-1; TRBD1 aligns across 7 bases. Germline-derived CDR1 and CDR2 are LGHNA and YNFKEQ. The CDR3 covers 16 residues. The V segment lost 4 bases and the J segment 2 bases; nucleotides outside the gene matches: 10. The CDR3 sequence is CASSLSAGGLNTEAFF. The CDR3 nucleotides are TGTGCCAGCAGCCTTTCGGCAGGGGGACTCAACACTGAAGCTTTCTTT.

The gene calls are TRBV18 and TRBJ1-3; possible D gene TRBD1, 5 bases. The V end was cut by 2 bases, the J end by 2 bases, with 13 bases between. The length of the CDR3 is 16 residues. Germline CDR1 is KGHSH and CDR2 is LQKENI. CDR3 amino acids: CASSPNQGNTGNTIYF. DNA for the CDR3: TGTGCCAGCTCACCAAATCAGGGAAATACTGGAAACACCATATATTTT.

The rearrangement links TRBV30 to TRBJ2-2; 7 bases map to TRBD2. CDR1 is GTSNPN, CDR2 SVGIG, per germline (reference sequence). The J segment lost 5 bases and the V segment lost 1 base, leaving 7 bases of the junction unmatched. The CDR3 is 15 residues long. The CDR3 protein is CAWSGGTTMTGELFF. CDR3 coding DNA: TGTGCCTGGAGTGGGGGGACTACAATGACCGGGGAGCTGTTTTTT.

V and J are TRBV7-9 and TRBJ2-7, with a weak D call TRBD2 (6 bases). CDR1 and CDR2 from the germline V gene are SEHNR and FQNEAQ (reference sequence). The V gene lost 3 bases and the J gene lost 0 bases, with 9 bases spanning the gap. The CDR3 spans 14 residues. CDR3 coding DNA: TGTGCCAGCAGCTTTGGGGGGAGCTCCTACGAGCAGTACTTC. Encoded protein: CASSFGGSSYEQYF. Looking up the rest from reference TRBV7-9 and TRBJ2-7 gives the full variable domain: DTGVSQNPRHKITKRGQNVTFRCDPISEHNRLYWYRQTLGQGPEFLTYFQNEAQLEKSRLLSDRFSAERPKGSFSTLEIQRTEQGDSAMYLCASSFGGSSYEQYFGPGTRLTVT.

This sequence joins TRBV28 and TRBJ2-5, with 8 positions matching TRBD1. The CDR3 covers 16 residues. Germline lookup yields CDR1 MDHEN and CDR2 SYDVKM. V lost 5 bases, J lost 7 bases, and 15 bases stayed unmatched. CDR3 bases: TGTGCCAGCAGTAACCCCCCCCAGCAGGGGGCAGGGACCCAGTACTTC. This sequence encodes CASSNPPQQGAGTQYF.

This rearrangement joins TRBV27 to TRBJ2-2; the match to TRBD2 covers 8 bases. Unmatched junction bases numbered 3, after V lost 2 bases and J lost 4 bases. CDR1 is MNHEY, CDR2 SMNVEV, per germline (reference sequence). The CDR3 contains 15 residues. The CDR3, as DNA: TGTGCCAGCAGTTTAAACGGGAGGGTCACCGGGGAGCTGTTTTTT. Translating gives CASSLNGRVTGELFF.

This clone came up once. J is TRBJ1-3 and V is TRBV28, with D tentatively TRBD1 (6 bases). The CDR3 extends over 18 amino acids. V lost 6 bases and J 0 bases, leaving 21 bases between the germline ends. Germline V lookup: CDR1 MDHEN, CDR2 SYDVKM. CDR3 DNA sequence: TGTGCCAGCAGACTTAGTCCCCACAGGGCACGCTCTGGAAACACCATATATTTT. Amino acids: CASRLSPHRARSGNTIYF.

V usage is TRBV7-8 and J usage is TRBJ2-3; D may be TRBD2 (6 bases). The ends were cut back, 4 bases at V and 2 bases at J, with 16 bases in the middle. The CDR3 sequence is 16 residues long. Germline assignment: CDR1 SGHVS and CDR2 FQNEAQ. The CDR3 spells CASSYRRAGTTDTQYF. The CDR3 DNA follows: TGTGCCAGCAGCTATAGGAGGGCAGGGACCACAGATACGCAGTATTTT.

The chain combines TRBV7-2 with TRBJ1-6, with TRBD1 identical over 9 bases. Germline trimming cut 4 bases from V and 14 bases from J; bases unmatched to any gene: 6. This CDR3 has 13 amino acids. Germline V CDR1 and CDR2: SGHTA, FQGNSA. CDR3 protein: CASSSRQGVALHF. DNA of the CDR3: TGTGCCAGCAGCTCCAGACAGGGGGTGGCCCTCCACTTT. Using reference TRBV7-2 and TRBJ1-6 for the parts outside the CDR3, the full variable domain is GAGVSQSPSNKVTEKGKDVELRCDPISGHTALYWYRQSLGQGLEFLIYFQGNSAPDKSGLPSDRFSAERTGGSVSTLTIQRTQQEDSAVYLCASSSRQGVALHFGNGTRLTVT.

The J gene is TRBJ2-2, the V gene TRBV25-1; D may be TRBD2 (6 bases). This CDR3 contains 14 residues. Germline V gene sequence: CDR1 MGHDK, CDR2 SYGVNS. V lost 3 bases to trimming and J lost 5 bases, with 10 bases between them. Here the CDR3 DNA reads TGTGCCAGCAGTGACCCCGGGGGAACCGGGGAGCTGTTTTTT. The encoded protein is CASSDPGGTGELFF.

The gene calls are TRBV18 and TRBJ2-7, with a weak D call TRBD2 (6 bases). This CDR3 comprises 16 residues. V dropped 3 bases and J dropped 6 bases, with 21 bases sitting between them. Germline assignment: CDR1 KGHSH and CDR2 LQKENI. The CDR3 DNA follows: TGTGCCAGCTCACCCCCTCTGTCGGATGGGGGGAGCGAGCAGTACTTC. This translates into CASSPPLSDGGSEQYF.

The rearrangement joins TRBV7-9 to TRBJ1-2; TRBD1 matches 9 bases. There are 14 residues in the CDR3. CDR1 is SEHNR and CDR2 is FQNEAQ in the germline V gene (reference sequence). V lost 3 bases, J lost 6 bases, and 5 bases stayed unmatched. CDR3 bases: TGTGCCAGCAGCTTTTGGGACAGGGATAATGGCTACACCTTC. Translated: CASSFWDRDNGYTF.

This clone showed up just once. The V call is TRBV19, the J call TRBJ1-1; tentative D call: TRBD1 (6 bases). Trimming stripped 4 bases from V and 7 bases from J, with 16 bases between. The germline CDR1 and CDR2 sequences are LNHDA and SQIVND (reference sequence). CDR3 length: 14 residues. The CDR3 nucleotides are TGTGCCAGTAGTACAGACAGGATCTTCGGTGAAGCTTTCTTT. Residues: CASSTDRIFGEAFF. Variable domain in full (rest from reference TRBV19 and TRBJ1-1): DGGITQSPKYLFRKEGQNVTLSCEQNLNHDAMYWYRQDPGQGLRLIYYSQIVNDFQKGDIAEGYSVSREKKESFPLTVTSAQKNPTAFYLCASSTDRIFGEAFFGQGTRLTVV.

The J gene is TRBJ2-5, the V gene TRBV2; TRBD1 agrees at 8 bases. The CDR3 totals 17 residues. V was pared by 3 bases and J by 4 bases, with 13 bases of the junction left unmatched. CDR1 and CDR2 from the germline V gene are SNHLY and FYNNEI. In DNA form, the CDR3 reads TGTGCCAGCAGTGACAGGGAAAGGCAGGGGGCCCGAGAGACCCAGTACTTC. Protein sequence: CASSDRERQGARETQYF.

This clone has just one count. The chain links TRBV5-5 to TRBJ1-5; 7 nucleotides agree with TRBD1. This CDR3 region has 13 residues. V dropped 2 bases and J dropped 7; count of bases not matched to a gene: 3. The germline V gene encodes CDR1 SGHKS and CDR2 YYEKEE (reference sequence). The chain's CDR3 is CASSFTGDQPQHF. CDR3 nucleotides: TGTGCCAGCAGCTTCACAGGGGACCAGCCCCAGCATTTT.

V usage is TRBV7-2 and J usage is TRBJ2-2; 8 bases map to TRBD1. V lost 2 bases and J lost 6; bases outside the gene matches: 8. The CDR3 is made up of 16 amino acids. From germline, CDR1 is SGHTA and CDR2 FQGNSA. CDR3 sequence reads: CASSLKQGGSSGELFF. The DNA of the CDR3 is TGTGCCAGCAGCTTAAAACAGGGGGGATCTTCCGGGGAGCTGTTTTTT.

This sequence joins TRBV18 and TRBJ2-7; 16 bases line up with TRBD2. The V gene's germline CDR1 is KGHSH and CDR2 LQKENI. This CDR3 is built from 20 residues. Trimming cost V 6 bases and J 1 base; bases outside gene matches: 15. The CDR3 here is CASSRYVTGTSGGESYEQYF. CDR3 sequence (DNA): TGTGCCAGCTCGCGATATGTAACCGGGACTAGCGGGGGGGAGTCCTACGAGCAGTACTTC.

V gene TRBV29-1 combines with J gene TRBJ2-3; no reliable D call. In germline, CDR1 is SQVTM, CDR2 ANQGSEA. The CDR3 extends over 13 amino acids. Trimming removed 3 bases at V and 2 bases at J, with 9 bases between. The CDR3 is CSVERTSTDTQYF. CDR3 nucleotides: TGCAGCGTTGAGCGTACTTCCACAGATACGCAGTATTTT.

V usage is TRBV6-1 and J usage is TRBJ1-6, with D possibly matching TRBD1 (6 bases). V lost 2 bases, J lost 7 bases, and 18 bases lay in between. The CDR3 is made up of 17 amino acids. Germline CDR1 MNHNS, CDR2 SASEGT. The CDR3 loop is CASSELIRTVRNSPLHF. CDR3 nucleotides: TGTGCCAGCAGTGAACTCATCAGGACAGTCCGGAATTCACCCCTCCACTTT.

The chain uses TRBV28 and TRBJ2-7, with 9 bases lining up with TRBD1. CDR1 and CDR2 from the germline V gene are MDHEN and SYDVKM. The CDR3 loop spans 14 amino acids. The V gene end was trimmed by 10 bases and the J gene end by 4 bases; junction bases not matched to a gene: 11. In nucleotides, the CDR3 is TGTGCCACCAACCACGACAGGGGGTGGTACGAGCAGTACTTC. Its protein product is CATNHDRGWYEQYF.

This clone has just one count. The chain has TRBV28 and TRBJ2-7; possible D gene TRBD1, 6 bases. V lost 9 bases and J 2 bases, leaving 20 bases between the germline ends. CDR1 MDHEN and CDR2 SYDVKM come from the germline V gene. This CDR3 is 15 amino acids long. CDR3 in amino acids: CASSRRQESPYEQYF. DNA of the CDR3: TGTGCCAGTTCGCGTCGACAGGAATCCCCCTACGAGCAGTACTTC.

The sample holds many counts of this clone. The CDR3 DNA reads TGTGCCAGCAGACCACAGGGTTACAATGAGCAGTTCTTC. This encodes CASRPQGYNEQFF. The chain employs TRBV11-2 and TRBJ2-1; D might be TRBD1 (6 bases). CDR3 size: 13 residues. CDR1 SGHAT and CDR2 FQNNGV come from the germline V gene. Trimming left V 6 bases short and J 4 bases short, with 10 bases between.

This clone was detected only a few times. The chain couples TRBV7-2 to TRBJ2-2; D is ambiguous. The CDR3 consists of 13 residues. CDR1 and CDR2 (germline): SGHTA, FQGNSA. V was trimmed by 1 base and J by 6 bases, leaving 6 bases between them. The CDR3 nucleotides are TGTGCCAGCAGCTTAGTGAGATCCGGGGAGCTGTTTTTT. Translating gives CASSLVRSGELFF.

The V call is TRBV2, the J call TRBJ2-7, with 9 bases matching TRBD2. CDR1 is SNHLY and CDR2 is FYNNEI in the germline V gene. The CDR3 length is 14 residues. Trimming took 6 bases from V and 12 from J; bases not matched to a gene: 15. The CDR3 here is CASRDLGTSLSTYF. Written as DNA, the CDR3 is TGTGCCAGCAGGGACCTAGGGACTAGCCTCTCAACGTACTTC.